This TCR beta chain emerged from a study of read filtering for tumor transcriptome and immune sequencing. This clonotype was counted at least ten times. The length of the CDR3 is 15 residues. With 0 bases removed from V and 0 bases from J, the gap between germline ends came to 6 bases. From germline, CDR1 is SGHTA and CDR2 FQGTGA. The library was built from around 380 ng RNA with molecular barcoded adaptors for alpha/delta and beta/gamma chains. A single record per CDR3 protein comes from TCRdb applying MiXCR to the reads. The profile covers 65,000 or so distinct CDR3 sequences, with around 20% appearing a single time and 9.5% to 13% taken by the ten largest.

The source material was a population of CD138-negative cells sorted from bone marrow. This clonotype was obtained from a donor at least 40 years old with multiple myeloma. The chain recombines TRBV7-3 with TRBJ2-1, with unresolved D. DNA for the CDR3: TGTGCCAGCAGCTTAACGTTGAGCTCCTACAATGAGCAGTTCTTC. Its protein product is CASSLTLSSYNEQFF.